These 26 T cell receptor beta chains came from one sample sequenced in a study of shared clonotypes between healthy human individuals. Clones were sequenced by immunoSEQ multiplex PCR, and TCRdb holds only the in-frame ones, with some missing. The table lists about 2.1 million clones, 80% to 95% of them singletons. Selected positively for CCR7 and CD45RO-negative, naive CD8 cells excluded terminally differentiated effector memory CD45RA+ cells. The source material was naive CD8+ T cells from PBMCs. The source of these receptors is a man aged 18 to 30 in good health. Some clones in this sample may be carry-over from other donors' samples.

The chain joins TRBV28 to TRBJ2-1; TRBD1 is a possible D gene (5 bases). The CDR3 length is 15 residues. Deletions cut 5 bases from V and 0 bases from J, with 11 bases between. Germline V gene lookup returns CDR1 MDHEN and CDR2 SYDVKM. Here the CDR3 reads CASSPLDNSYNEQFF. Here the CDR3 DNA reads TGTGCCAGCAGTCCATTGGACAACTCCTACAATGAGCAGTTCTTC.

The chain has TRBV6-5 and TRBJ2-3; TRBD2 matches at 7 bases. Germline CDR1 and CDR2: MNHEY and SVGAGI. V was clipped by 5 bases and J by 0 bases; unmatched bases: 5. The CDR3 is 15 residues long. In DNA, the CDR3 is TGTGCCAGCAGTCGACTAGCAGCTAGCACAGATACGCAGTATTTT. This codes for CASSRLAASTDTQYF.

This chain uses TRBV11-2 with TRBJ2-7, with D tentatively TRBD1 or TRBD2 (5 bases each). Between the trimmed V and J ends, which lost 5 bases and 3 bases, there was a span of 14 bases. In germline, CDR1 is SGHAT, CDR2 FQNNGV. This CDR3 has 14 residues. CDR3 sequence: CASSPRDPIYEQYF. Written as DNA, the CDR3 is TGTGCCAGCAGCCCACGGGACCCGATCTACGAGCAGTACTTC.

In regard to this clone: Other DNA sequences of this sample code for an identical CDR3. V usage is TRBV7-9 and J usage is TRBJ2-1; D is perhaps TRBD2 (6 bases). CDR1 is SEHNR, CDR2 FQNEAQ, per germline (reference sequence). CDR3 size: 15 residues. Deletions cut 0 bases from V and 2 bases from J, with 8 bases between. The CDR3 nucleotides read TGTGCCAGCAGCTTAGCGGGAGGACCCTACAATGAGCAGTTCTTC. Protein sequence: CASSLAGGPYNEQFF.

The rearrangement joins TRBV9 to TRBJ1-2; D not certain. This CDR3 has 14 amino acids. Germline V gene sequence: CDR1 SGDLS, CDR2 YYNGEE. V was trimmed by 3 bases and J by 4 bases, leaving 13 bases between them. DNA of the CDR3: TGTGCCAGCAGCGGGCCCCCCAGAGTCTATGGCTACACCTTC. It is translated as CASSGPPRVYGYTF.

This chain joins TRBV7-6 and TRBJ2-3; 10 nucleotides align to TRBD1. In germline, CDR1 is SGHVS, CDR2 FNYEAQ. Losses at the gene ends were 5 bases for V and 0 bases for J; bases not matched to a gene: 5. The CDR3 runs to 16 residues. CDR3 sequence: CASSHRTGGSTDTQYF. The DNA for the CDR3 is TGTGCCAGCAGCCATCGGACAGGGGGAAGCACAGATACGCAGTATTTT.

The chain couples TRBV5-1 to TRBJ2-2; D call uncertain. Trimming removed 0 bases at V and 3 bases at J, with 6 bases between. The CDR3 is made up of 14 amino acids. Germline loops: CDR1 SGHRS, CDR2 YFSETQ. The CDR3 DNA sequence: TGCGCCAGCAGCTTGGAATGGGACACCGGGGAGCTGTTTTTT. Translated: CASSLEWDTGELFF.

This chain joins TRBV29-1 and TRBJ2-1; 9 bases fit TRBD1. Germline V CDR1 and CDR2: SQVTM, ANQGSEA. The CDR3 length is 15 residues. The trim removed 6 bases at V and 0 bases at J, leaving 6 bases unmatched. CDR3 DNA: TGCAGCGTGGGACAGGGCCTTCGCTCCTACAATGAGCAGTTCTTC. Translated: CSVGQGLRSYNEQFF.

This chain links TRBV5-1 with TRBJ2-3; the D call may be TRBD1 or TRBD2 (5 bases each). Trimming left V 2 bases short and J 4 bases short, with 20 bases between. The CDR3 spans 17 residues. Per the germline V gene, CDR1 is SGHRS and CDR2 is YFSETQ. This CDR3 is CASSLWGSIDFSDTQYF. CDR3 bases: TGCGCCAGCAGCTTATGGGGGAGCATTGACTTTTCAGATACGCAGTATTTT.

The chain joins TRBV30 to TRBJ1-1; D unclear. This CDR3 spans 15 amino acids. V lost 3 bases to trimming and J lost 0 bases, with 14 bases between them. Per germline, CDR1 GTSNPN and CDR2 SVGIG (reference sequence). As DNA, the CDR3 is TGTGCCTGGAGCCACCCCCTTGGATTGAACACTGAAGCTTTCTTT. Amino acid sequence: CAWSHPLGLNTEAFF. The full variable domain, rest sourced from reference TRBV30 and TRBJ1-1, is SQTIHQWPATLVQPVGSPLSLECTVEGTSNPNLYWYRQAAGRGLQLLFYSVGIGQISSEVPQNLSASRPQDRQFILSSKKLLLSDSGFYLCAWSHPLGLNTEAFFGQGTRLTVV.

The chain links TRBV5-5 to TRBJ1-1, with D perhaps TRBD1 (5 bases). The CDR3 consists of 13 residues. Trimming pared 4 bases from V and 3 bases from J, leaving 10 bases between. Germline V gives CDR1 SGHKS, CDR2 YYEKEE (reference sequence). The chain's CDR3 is CASSVGTYTEAFF. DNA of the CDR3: TGTGCCAGCAGCGTGGGGACCTACACTGAAGCTTTCTTT.

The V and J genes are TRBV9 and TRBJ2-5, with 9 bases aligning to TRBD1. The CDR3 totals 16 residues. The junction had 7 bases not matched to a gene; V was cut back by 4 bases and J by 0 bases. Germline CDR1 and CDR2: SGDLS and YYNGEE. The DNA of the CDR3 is TGTGCCAGCAGCCTCGACAGGGGGTCCTACCAAGAGACCCAGTACTTC. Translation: CASSLDRGSYQETQYF. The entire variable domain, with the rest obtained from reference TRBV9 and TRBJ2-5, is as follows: DSGVTQTPKHLITATGQRVTLRCSPRSGDLSVYWYQQSLDQGLQFLIQYYNGEERAKGNILERFSAQQFPDLHSELNLSSLELGDSALYFCASSLDRGSYQETQYFGPGTRLLVL.

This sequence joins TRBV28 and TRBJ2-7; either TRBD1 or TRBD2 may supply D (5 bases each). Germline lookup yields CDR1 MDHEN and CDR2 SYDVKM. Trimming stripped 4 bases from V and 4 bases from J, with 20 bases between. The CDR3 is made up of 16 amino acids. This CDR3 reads CASSSGTASYLYEQYF. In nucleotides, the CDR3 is TGTGCCAGCAGTTCCGGGACCGCTTCATACCTTTACGAGCAGTACTTC.

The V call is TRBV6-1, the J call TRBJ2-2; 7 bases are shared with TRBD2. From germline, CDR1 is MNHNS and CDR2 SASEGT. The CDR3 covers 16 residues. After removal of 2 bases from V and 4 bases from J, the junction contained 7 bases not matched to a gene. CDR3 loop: CASSEWWTSSTGELFF. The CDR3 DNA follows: TGTGCCAGCAGTGAATGGTGGACTAGTAGCACCGGGGAGCTGTTTTTT.

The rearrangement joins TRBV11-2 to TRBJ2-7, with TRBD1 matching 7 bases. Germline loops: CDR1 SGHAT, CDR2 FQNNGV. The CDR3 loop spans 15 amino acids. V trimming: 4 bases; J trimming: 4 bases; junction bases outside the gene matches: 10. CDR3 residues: CASSWETGSGYEQYF. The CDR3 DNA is TGTGCCAGCAGCTGGGAGACAGGGTCAGGGTACGAGCAGTACTTC.

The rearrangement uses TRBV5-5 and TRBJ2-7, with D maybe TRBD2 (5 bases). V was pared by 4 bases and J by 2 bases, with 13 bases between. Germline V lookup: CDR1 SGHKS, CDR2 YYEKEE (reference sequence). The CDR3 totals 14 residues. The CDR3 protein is CASSPPSGPYEQYF. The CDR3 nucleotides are TGTGCCAGCAGCCCCCCGAGCGGCCCCTACGAGCAGTACTTC.

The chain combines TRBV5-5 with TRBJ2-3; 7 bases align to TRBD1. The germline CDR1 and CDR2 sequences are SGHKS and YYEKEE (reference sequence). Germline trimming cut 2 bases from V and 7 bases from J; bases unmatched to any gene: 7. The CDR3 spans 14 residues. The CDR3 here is CASSFGTALNTQYF. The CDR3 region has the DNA TGTGCCAGCAGCTTTGGGACAGCCCTAAATACGCAGTATTTT.

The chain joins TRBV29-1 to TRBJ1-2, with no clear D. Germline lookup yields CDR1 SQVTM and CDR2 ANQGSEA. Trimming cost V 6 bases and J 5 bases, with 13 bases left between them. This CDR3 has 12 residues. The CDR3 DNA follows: TGCAGCGTCCCAGCCCCTTGGTATGGCTACACCTTC. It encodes CSVPAPWYGYTF.

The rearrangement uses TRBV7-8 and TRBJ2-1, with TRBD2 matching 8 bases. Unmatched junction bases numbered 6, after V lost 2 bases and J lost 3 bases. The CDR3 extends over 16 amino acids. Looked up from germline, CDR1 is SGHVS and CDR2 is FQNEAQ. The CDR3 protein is CASSLRSGSIYNEQFF. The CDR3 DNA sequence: TGTGCCAGCAGCTTAAGGAGCGGGAGTATCTACAATGAGCAGTTCTTC.

The CDR3 sequence is CASSISGRAYEQYF. As DNA, the CDR3 is TGTGCCAGCAGCATTAGCGGGAGGGCCTACGAGCAGTACTTC. The chain links TRBV7-8 to TRBJ2-7; 11 bases align to TRBD2. The CDR3 totals 14 residues. V shed 5 bases and J 2 bases; nucleotides not matched to a gene: 2. The germline V gene encodes CDR1 SGHVS and CDR2 FQNEAQ.

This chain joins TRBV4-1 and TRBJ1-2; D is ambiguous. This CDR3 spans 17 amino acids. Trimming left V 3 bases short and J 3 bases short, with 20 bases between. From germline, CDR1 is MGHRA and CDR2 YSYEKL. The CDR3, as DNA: TGCGCCAGCAGCCACGCTACCAAGCAGGCGGAATACTATGGCTACACCTTC. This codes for CASSHATKQAEYYGYTF.

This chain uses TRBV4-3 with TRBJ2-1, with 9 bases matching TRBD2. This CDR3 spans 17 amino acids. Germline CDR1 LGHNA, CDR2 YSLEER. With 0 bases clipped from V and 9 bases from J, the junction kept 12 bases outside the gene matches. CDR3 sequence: CASSQERGSGRIGEQFF. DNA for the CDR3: TGCGCCAGCAGCCAAGAAAGGGGTAGCGGGAGAATCGGTGAGCAGTTCTTC.

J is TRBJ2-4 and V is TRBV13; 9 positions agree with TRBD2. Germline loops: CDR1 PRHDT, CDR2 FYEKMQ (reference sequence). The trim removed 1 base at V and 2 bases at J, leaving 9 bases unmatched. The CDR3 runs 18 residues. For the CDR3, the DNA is TGTGCCAGCAGCTTAGAGGGTAGCGGGAGCGTGCCCAAAAACATTCAGTACTTC. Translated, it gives CASSLEGSGSVPKNIQYF.

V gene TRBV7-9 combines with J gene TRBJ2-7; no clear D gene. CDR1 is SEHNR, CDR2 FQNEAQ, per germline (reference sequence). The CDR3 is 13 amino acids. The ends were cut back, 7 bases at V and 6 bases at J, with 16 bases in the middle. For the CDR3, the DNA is TGTGCCAGCAACCCCGAAAGTTCCCCCGAGCAGTACTTC. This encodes CASNPESSPEQYF. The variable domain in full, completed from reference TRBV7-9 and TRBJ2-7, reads DTGVSQNPRHKITKRGQNVTFRCDPISEHNRLYWYRQTLGQGPEFLTYFQNEAQLEKSRLLSDRFSAERPKGSFSTLEIQRTEQGDSAMYLCASNPESSPEQYFGPGTRLTVT.

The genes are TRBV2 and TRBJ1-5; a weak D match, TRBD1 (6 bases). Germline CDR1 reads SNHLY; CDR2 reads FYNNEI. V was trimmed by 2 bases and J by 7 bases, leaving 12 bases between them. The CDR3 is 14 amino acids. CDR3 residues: CASSEWTASQPQHF. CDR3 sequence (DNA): TGTGCCAGCAGTGAATGGACAGCTAGCCAGCCCCAGCATTTT.

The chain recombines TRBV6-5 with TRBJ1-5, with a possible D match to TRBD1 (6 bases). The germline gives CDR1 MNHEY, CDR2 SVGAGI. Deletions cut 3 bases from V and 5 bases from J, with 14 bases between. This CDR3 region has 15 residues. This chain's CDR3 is CASSYDGGLDQPQHF. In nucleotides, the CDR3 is TGTGCCAGCAGTTATGATGGGGGGCTGGATCAGCCCCAGCATTTT.